This T cell receptor beta chain is from a study of radiotherapy plus CTLA-4 blockade in lung cancer. As for this clone: The antigen remains undetermined.

The assay was immunoSEQ multiplex PCR, and TCRdb's table has in-frame clones only and misses some. This table holds 75,000 to 80,000 clones, around 84% found once. Study conclusions and caveats: TCR clones from tumors expanded in blood after radiotherapy plus ipilimumab.

This TCR was recovered from a human donor with non-small cell lung cancer who had stable disease on radiotherapy plus ipilimumab. Source: peripheral blood, taken from a patient treated with radiotherapy plus ipilimumab.

The CDR3 is CASSEVGFRTDTQYF. CDR3 DNA: TGTGCCAGCAGTGAAGTAGGGTTTCGCACAGATACGCAGTATTTT. This chain joins TRBV2 and TRBJ2-3; D is uncertain. V was trimmed by 1 base and J by 1 base, leaving 9 bases between them. Germline assignment: CDR1 SNHLY and CDR2 FYNNEI. The CDR3 runs 15 residues.